Sequencing of this TCR beta chain was carried out in a study of shared clonotypes between healthy human individuals. Positive CCR7 selection of CD45RO-negative cells yielded the naive CD8 cells, and terminally differentiated effector memory CD45RA+ cells were excluded. Recent acute infections and vaccinations were absent in the healthy HIV-negative adult donors. Nashville, Tennessee was home to all donors, each a Caucasian adult. For this clone: What it recognizes is unknown.

Study observations and caveats: In general, naive subsets displayed greater estimated richness than memory subsets did. Clonotypes which were not shared had lower generation probabilities than clonotypes that all four donors shared.

Measured with immunoSEQ multiplex PCR; TCRdb has only the in-frame clones, and not every one. The sample has about 2,200,000 clones, 90% to 95% seen once. This TCR derives from a man aged 18 to 30 in good health. Some clones in this sample may be carry-over from other donors' samples. Sequencing was done on a sample of naive CD8+ T cells from PBMCs.

The chain's CDR3 is CAIMIGSGQYNYGYTF. CDR3 nucleotides: TGTGCCATCATGATCGGGTCAGGACAATATAACTATGGCTACACCTTC. The rearrangement uses TRBV10-3 and TRBJ1-2, with D possibly being TRBD1 (5 bases). There are 16 residues in the CDR3. Germline V lookup: CDR1 ENHRY, CDR2 SYGVKD. V lost 7 bases to trimming and J lost 1 base, with 19 bases between them.